These T cell receptor beta chains were read from a single sample in a study of T cell responses to AZD1222 COVID-19 vaccine. TCRdb's table, derived via immunoSEQ multiplex PCR, lists solely in-frame clones and lacks some. The sample gives more than 95,000 clones, 89% of which show up once; roughly a sixth is in the top ten. Sequences were derived from peripheral blood, sampled on day 0 of AZD1222 vaccination. The receptors derive from an adult in good health. Both conserved end residues are part of each CDR3. Each record gives: V gene, J gene, CDR3 protein.

v_call: TRBV19
j_call: TRBJ1-1
cdr3_aa: CASSIITGGTEAFF

v_call: TRBV6-1
j_call: TRBJ1-2
cdr3_aa: CASSEALRGAVYGYTF

v_call: TRBV5-6
j_call: TRBJ2-6
cdr3_aa: CASSFLSGGDLSGANVLTF

v_call: TRBV6-1
j_call: TRBJ1-1
cdr3_aa: CASSEGPIEAFF

v_call: TRBV6-5
j_call: TRBJ2-3
cdr3_aa: CASKSGTAQDTQYF

v_call: TRBV29-1
j_call: TRBJ1-1
cdr3_aa: CSGKRQAMNTEAFF

v_call: TRBV4-1
j_call: TRBJ1-4
cdr3_aa: CASSQPSRGKLFF

v_call: TRBV28
j_call: TRBJ2-3
cdr3_aa: CASSLTTRAQYF

v_call: TRBV2
j_call: TRBJ1-2
cdr3_aa: CASSQTTGIYGYTF

v_call: TRBV7-2
j_call: TRBJ1-4
cdr3_aa: CASSLVSGGREKLFF

v_call: TRBV27
j_call: TRBJ1-1
cdr3_aa: CASSEIGQETEAFF

v_call: TRBV18
j_call: TRBJ1-1
cdr3_aa: CASSPGGRVAEAFF

v_call: TRBV7-2
j_call: TRBJ2-5
cdr3_aa: CASSFKGAKETQYF

v_call: TRBV15
j_call: TRBJ1-1
cdr3_aa: CATSRDNKGHTEAFF

v_call: TRBV6-1
j_call: TRBJ1-5
cdr3_aa: CASSEWDRGDQPQHF

v_call: TRBV25-1
j_call: TRBJ1-1
cdr3_aa: CASRDVNTEAFF

v_call: TRBV7-8
j_call: TRBJ1-2
cdr3_aa: CASSEGGYGYTF

v_call: TRBV5-1
j_call: TRBJ1-2
cdr3_aa: CASSLWKANYGYTF

v_call: TRBV5-1
j_call: TRBJ1-5
cdr3_aa: CASSREGTGNQPQHF

v_call: TRBV2
j_call: TRBJ2-7
cdr3_aa: CASRGPSPYEQYF

v_call: TRBV19
j_call: TRBJ1-2
cdr3_aa: CATAPDYNYGYTF

v_call: TRBV19
j_call: TRBJ1-5
cdr3_aa: CASSIDRDGQPQHF

v_call: TRBV9
j_call: TRBJ1-1
cdr3_aa: CASSPGAGGYTEAFF

v_call: TRBV19
j_call: TRBJ1-1
cdr3_aa: CASGTEAFF

v_call: TRBV19
j_call: TRBJ1-1
cdr3_aa: CASSPGQGERVAFF

v_call: TRBV5-4
j_call: TRBJ2-3
cdr3_aa: CASRGIWGGTDTQYF

v_call: TRBV27
j_call: TRBJ2-3
cdr3_aa: CASSLTSVGTDTQYF

v_call: TRBV20-1
j_call: TRBJ1-2
cdr3_aa: CSASQGGYTF

v_call: TRBV24-1
j_call: TRBJ2-1
cdr3_aa: CATSDFTEQFF

v_call: TRBV7-7
j_call: TRBJ1-3
cdr3_aa: CASSSSPKGNTIYF

v_call: TRBV12-3/TRBV12-4
j_call: TRBJ1-1
cdr3_aa: CASSPTGRTEAFF

v_call: TRBV4-2
j_call: TRBJ1-2
cdr3_aa: CASSQDPIQTYGYTF

v_call: TRBV4-2
j_call: TRBJ2-1
cdr3_aa: CASSQLVGGSANEQFF

v_call: TRBV9
j_call: TRBJ1-5
cdr3_aa: CASGRAGGNQPQHF

v_call: TRBV4-1
j_call: TRBJ1-2
cdr3_aa: CASSQAVVRDGYTF

v_call: TRBV9
j_call: TRBJ1-1
cdr3_aa: CASSPPGSAEAFF

v_call: TRBV10-2
j_call: TRBJ1-1
cdr3_aa: CASSGQMNTEAFF

v_call: TRBV30
j_call: TRBJ2-5
cdr3_aa: CAWNLLQETQYF

v_call: TRBV27
j_call: TRBJ1-2
cdr3_aa: CASSLSRQNGYTF

v_call: TRBV7-9
j_call: TRBJ1-1
cdr3_aa: CASSLGEGQEITNTEAFF

v_call: TRBV6-5
j_call: TRBJ1-3
cdr3_aa: CASSYTGPGNTIYF

v_call: TRBV4-2
j_call: TRBJ2-1
cdr3_aa: CASSQGTSPSSYNEQFF

v_call: TRBV3-1/TRBV3-2
j_call: TRBJ1-2
cdr3_aa: CASSRESPGDGYTF

v_call: TRBV12-3/TRBV12-4
j_call: TRBJ1-1
cdr3_aa: CASNDRVEEAFF